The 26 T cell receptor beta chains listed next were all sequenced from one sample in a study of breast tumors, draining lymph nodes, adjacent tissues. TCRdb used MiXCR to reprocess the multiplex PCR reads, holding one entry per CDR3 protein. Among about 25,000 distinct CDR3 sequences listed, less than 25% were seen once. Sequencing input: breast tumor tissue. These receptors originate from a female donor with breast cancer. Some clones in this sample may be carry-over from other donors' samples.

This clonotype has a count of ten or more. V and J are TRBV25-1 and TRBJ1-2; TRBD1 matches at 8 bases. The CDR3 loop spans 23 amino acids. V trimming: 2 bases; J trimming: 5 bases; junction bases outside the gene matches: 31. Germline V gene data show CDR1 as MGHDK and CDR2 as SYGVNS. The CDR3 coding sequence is TGTGCCAGCAGTGAAGAACCCCAGGGGGCACTCCCGTGGGGGGAGTCGTGGGGGTATGGCTACACCTTC. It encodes CASSEEPQGALPWGESWGYGYTF.

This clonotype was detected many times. Here the CDR3 DNA reads TGTGCCAGCGTGGGGGCAGGGAATAATTCACCCCTCCACTTT. It encodes CASVGAGNNSPLHF. The gene calls are TRBV6-1 and TRBJ1-6, with D possibly being TRBD1 (6 bases). V lost 8 bases to trimming and J lost 5 bases, with 13 bases between them. The germline V gene encodes CDR1 MNHNS and CDR2 SASEGT. The length of the CDR3 is 14 residues.

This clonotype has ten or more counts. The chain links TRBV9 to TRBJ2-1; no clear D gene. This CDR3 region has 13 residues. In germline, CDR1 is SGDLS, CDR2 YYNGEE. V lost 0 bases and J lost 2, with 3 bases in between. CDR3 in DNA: TGTGCCAGCAGCGTAGCTACCTACAATGAGCAGTTCTTC. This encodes CASSVATYNEQFF.

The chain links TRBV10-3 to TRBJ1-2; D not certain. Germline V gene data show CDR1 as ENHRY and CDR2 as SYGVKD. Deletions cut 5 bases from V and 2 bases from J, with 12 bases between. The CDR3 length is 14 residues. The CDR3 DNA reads TGTGCCATCAGTAAGACCGGCGGAAACTATGGCTACACCTTC. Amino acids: CAISKTGGNYGYTF.

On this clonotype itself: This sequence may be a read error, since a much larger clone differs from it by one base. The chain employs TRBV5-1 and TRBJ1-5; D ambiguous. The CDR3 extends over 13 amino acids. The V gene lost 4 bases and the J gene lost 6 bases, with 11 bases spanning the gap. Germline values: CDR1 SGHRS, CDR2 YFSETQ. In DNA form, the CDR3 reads TGCGCCAGCAGCACCAACTCTGGTCAGCCCCAGCATTTT. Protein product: CASSTNSGQPQHF.

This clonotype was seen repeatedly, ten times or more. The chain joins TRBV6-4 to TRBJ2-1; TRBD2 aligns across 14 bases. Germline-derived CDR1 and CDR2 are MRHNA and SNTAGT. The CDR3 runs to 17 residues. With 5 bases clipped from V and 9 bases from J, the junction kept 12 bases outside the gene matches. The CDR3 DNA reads TGTGCCAGCAGTCAGGGGCTGGGACTAGCGGGAGTCGGTGAGCAGTTCTTC. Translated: CASSQGLGLAGVGEQFF.

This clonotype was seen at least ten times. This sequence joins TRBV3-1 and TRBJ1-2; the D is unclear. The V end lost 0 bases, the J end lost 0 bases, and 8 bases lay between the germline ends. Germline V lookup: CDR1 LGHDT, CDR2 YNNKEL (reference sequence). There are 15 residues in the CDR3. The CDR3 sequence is CASSQDLRTNYGYTF. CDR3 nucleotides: TGTGCCAGCAGCCAAGATCTACGGACTAACTATGGCTACACCTTC. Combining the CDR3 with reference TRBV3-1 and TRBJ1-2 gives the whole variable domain DTAVSQTPKYLVTQMGNDKSIKCEQNLGHDTMYWYKQDSKKFLKIMFSYNNKELIINETVPNRFSPKSPDKAHLNLHINSLELGDSAVYFCASSQDLRTNYGYTFGSGTRLTVV.

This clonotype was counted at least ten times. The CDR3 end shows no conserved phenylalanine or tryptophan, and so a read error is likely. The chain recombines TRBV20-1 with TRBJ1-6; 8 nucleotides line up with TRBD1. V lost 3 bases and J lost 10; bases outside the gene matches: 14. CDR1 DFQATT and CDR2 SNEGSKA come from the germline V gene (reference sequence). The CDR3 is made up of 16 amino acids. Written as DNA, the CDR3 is TGCAGTGCTAGTAGGGCAGGGGGCGCTCAGAGGTCACCCCTCCACCTT. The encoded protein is CSASRAGGAQRSPLHL.

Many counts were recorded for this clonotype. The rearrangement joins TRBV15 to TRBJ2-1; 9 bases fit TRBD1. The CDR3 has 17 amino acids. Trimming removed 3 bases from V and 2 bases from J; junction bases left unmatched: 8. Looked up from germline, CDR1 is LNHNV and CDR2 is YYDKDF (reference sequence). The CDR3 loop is CATSRGGGQGPYNEQFF. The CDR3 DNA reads TGTGCCACCAGCAGGGGGGGGGGACAGGGCCCCTACAATGAGCAGTTCTTC.

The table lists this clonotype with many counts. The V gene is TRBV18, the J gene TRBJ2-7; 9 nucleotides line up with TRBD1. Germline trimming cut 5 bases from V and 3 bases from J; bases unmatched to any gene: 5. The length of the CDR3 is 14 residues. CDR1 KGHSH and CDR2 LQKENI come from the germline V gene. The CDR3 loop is CASSFSGQGYEQYF. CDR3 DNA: TGTGCCAGCTCATTCTCGGGACAGGGCTACGAGCAGTACTTC.

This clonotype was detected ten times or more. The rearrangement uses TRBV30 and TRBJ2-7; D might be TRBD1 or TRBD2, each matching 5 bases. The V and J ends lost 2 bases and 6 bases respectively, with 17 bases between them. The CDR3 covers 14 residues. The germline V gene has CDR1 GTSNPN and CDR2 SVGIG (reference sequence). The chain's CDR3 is CAWSRPGALGEQYF. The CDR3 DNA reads TGTGCCTGGAGTAGGCCCGGGGCACTCGGCGAGCAGTACTTC.

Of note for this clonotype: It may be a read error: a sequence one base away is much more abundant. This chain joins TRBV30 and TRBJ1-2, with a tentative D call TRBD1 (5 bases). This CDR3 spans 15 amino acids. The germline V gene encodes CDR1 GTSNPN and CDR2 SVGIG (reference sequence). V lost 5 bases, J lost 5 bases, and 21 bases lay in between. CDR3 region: CAWGLSGTLLYGYTF. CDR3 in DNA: TGTGCCTGGGGTCTTTCAGGGACCTTGTTATATGGCTACACCTTC.

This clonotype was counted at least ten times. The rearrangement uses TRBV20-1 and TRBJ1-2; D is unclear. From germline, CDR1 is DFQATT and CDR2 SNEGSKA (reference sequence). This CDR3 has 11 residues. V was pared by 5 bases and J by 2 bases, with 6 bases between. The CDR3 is CSAPENYGYTF. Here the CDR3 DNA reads TGCAGTGCTCCAGAGAACTATGGCTACACCTTC.

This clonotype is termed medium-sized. The DNA of the CDR3 is TGCGCCAGCAGCTTGGAAGCTAGCGGGGGATACGAGCAGTACTTC. It translates to CASSLEASGGYEQYF. V gene TRBV5-1 combines with J gene TRBJ2-7, with 10 nucleotides matching TRBD2. CDR1 is SGHRS, CDR2 YFSETQ, per germline. The trim removed 0 bases at V and 4 bases at J, leaving 4 bases unmatched. The length of the CDR3 is 15 residues.

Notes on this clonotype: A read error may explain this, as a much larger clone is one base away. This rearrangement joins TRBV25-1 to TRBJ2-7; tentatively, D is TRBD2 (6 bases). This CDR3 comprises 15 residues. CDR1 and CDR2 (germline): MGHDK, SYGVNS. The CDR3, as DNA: TGTGCCGGCAGCGAAACCGGGAGACAAAAATACGAGCGGTACTTC. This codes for CAGSETGRQKYERYF.

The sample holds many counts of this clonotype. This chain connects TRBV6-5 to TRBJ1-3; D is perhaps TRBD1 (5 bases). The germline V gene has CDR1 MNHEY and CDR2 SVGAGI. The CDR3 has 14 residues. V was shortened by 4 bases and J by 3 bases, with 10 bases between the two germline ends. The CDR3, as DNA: TGTGCCAGCAGTTCTCCAGGGAATGGAAACACCATATATTTT. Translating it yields CASSSPGNGNTIYF.

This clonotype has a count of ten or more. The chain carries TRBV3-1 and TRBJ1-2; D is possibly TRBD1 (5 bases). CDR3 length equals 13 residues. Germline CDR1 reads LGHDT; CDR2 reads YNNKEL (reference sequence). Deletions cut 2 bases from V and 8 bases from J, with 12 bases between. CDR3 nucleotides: TGTGCCAGCAGCCAATCCCTTGAGGGGGGCTACACCTTC. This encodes CASSQSLEGGYTF.

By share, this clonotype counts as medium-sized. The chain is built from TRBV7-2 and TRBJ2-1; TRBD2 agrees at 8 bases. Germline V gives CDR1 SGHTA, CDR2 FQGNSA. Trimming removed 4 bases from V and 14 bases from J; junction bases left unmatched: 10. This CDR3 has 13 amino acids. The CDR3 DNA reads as TGTGCCAGCAGCTCTAGCCCGAGCGGGAGTGAGTTCTTC. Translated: CASSSSPSGSEFF.

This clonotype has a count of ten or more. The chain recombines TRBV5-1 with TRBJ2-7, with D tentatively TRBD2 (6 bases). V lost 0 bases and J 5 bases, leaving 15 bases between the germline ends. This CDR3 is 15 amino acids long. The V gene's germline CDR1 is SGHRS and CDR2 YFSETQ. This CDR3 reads CASSLAAGNSDEQYF. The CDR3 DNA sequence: TGCGCCAGCAGCTTGGCGGCGGGAAACAGTGACGAGCAGTACTTC.

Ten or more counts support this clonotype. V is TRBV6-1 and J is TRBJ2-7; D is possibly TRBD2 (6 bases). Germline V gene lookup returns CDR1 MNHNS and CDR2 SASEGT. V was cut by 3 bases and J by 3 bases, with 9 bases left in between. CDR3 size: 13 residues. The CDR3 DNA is TGTGCCAGCAGTGAGGGACTGCTCTACGAGCAGTACTTC. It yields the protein CASSEGLLYEQYF.

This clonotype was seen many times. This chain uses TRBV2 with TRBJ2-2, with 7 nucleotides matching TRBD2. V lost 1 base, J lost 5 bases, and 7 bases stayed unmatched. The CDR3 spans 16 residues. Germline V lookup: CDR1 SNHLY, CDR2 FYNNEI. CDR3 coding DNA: TGTGCCAGCAGTGAAGGCAGCGGGATTGGTACCGGGGAGCTGTTTTTT. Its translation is CASSEGSGIGTGELFF.

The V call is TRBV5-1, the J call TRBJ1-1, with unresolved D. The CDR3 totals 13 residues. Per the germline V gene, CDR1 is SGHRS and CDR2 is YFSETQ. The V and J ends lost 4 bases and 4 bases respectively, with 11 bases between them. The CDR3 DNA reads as TGCGCCAGCAGCCCGCGTGGGATCACTGAAGCTTTCTTT. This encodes CASSPRGITEAFF. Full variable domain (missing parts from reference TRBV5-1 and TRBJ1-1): KAGVTQTPRYLIKTRGQQVTLSCSPISGHRSVSWYQQTPGQGLQFLFEYFSETQRNKGNFPGRFSGRQFSNSRSEMNVSTLELGDSALYLCASSPRGITEAFFGQGTRLTVV.

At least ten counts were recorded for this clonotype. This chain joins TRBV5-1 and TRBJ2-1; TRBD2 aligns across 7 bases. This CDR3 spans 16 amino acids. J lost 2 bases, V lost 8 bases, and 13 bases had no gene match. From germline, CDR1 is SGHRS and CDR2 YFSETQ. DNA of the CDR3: TGCGCCAGTCAGACTCAAGCGGGAAGGGCCTACAATGAGCAGTTCTTC. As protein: CASQTQAGRAYNEQFF.

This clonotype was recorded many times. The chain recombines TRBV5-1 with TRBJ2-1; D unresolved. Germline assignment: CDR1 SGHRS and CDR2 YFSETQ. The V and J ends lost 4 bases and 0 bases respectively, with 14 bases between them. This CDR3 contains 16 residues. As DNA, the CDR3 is TGCGCCAGCAGCCCCCTGATTCCGAGCTCCTACAATGAGCAGTTCTTC. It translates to CASSPLIPSSYNEQFF.

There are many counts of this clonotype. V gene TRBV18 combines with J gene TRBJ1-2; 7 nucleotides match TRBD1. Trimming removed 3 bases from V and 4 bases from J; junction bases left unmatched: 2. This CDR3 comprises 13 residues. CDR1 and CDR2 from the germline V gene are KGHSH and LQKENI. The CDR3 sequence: CASSPGQLYGYTF. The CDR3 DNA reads TGTGCCAGCTCACCGGGACAGCTCTATGGCTACACCTTC.

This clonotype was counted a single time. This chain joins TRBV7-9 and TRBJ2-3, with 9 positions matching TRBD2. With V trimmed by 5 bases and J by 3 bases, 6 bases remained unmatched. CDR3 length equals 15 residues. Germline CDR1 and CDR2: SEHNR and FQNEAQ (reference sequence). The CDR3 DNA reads TGTGCCAGCAGCCCGTATAGCGGGAGAACAGATACGCAGTATTTT. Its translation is CASSPYSGRTDTQYF.